This T cell receptor beta chain was obtained from a study of T cell repertoires in cytomegalovirus infection. The overall study: Alongside well-studied HLA-B-restricted CMV epitopes, recently identified HLA-C-restricted CMV epitopes were also used. Signatures in public TCR beta sequences pointed to both CMV infection and matching HLA type.

Between the trimmed V and J ends, which lost 5 bases and 3 bases, there was a span of 15 bases. CDR1 LNHNV and CDR2 YYDKDF come from the germline V gene (reference sequence). The CDR3 is 15 amino acids. From the reads, TCRdb called clonotypes with MiXCR, one entry per CDR3 protein. The sample has about a million distinct CDR3 sequences, roughly 30% seen once. General study results and limits: The ex vivo response was dominated by HLA-C-restricted CMV-specific TCR beta clonotypes. Identification of carriers of CMV plus the relevant HLA was performed using cumulative public TCR beta family frequency.

This clonotype has a handful of counts. Its target is unknown. This receptor was identified in a human donor in good health (CMV status not recorded). Some clones in this sample may be carry-over from other donors' samples. Sequencing used cultured CD8+ T cells from PBMCs, obtained from culture after CMV antigen stimulation. This chain connects TRBV15 to TRBJ2-3, with D possibly being TRBD1 or TRBD2 (5 bases each). The CDR3 DNA sequence: TGTGCCACCAGCTCGGGCCTGTGGGGGACAGATACGCAGTATTTT. Encoded protein: CATSSGLWGTDTQYF.